Detailed here is one T cell receptor (beta chain). Its antigen is undetermined. The repertoire was sequenced with immunoSEQ multiplex PCR; TCRdb's copy has only in-frame clones and lacks some. The table records more than 95,000 clones, around 83% of them present only once. This specimen comes from a study of T cell responses to AZD1222 COVID-19 vaccine. Findings and caveats of the study: Clonal diversity was possibly underestimated, and the donors were mostly white British, with more females. Repertoire samples came only from after the peak T cell response. Close to half of all spike-specific TCRs reportedly target regions of the variants that are unmutated.

From germline, CDR1 is KGHSH and CDR2 LQKENI. With 0 bases removed from V and 5 bases from J, the gap between germline ends came to 2 bases. This CDR3 has 12 amino acids. The input for sequencing was peripheral blood, taken 28 days after the second AZD1222 dose. This clonotype was sampled from an adult who received the AZD1222 COVID-19 vaccine. The chain links TRBV18 to TRBJ1-5; D ambiguous. This chain's CDR3 is CASSPPDQPQHF. Written as DNA, the CDR3 is TGTGCCAGCTCACCACCGGATCAGCCCCAGCATTTT.